The clone carrying this T cell receptor beta chain was seen a single time. The data derive from a study of technical replicates of blood from several donors. The CDR3 has 13 residues. The V end was cut by 4 bases, the J end by 2 bases, with 8 bases between. CDR1 SGHTA and CDR2 FQGNSA come from the germline V gene. Clones were sequenced by immunoSEQ multiplex PCR, and TCRdb holds only the in-frame ones, with some missing. The data hold 95,000 or so clones, with roughly 95% observed a single time. The chain uses TRBV7-2 and TRBJ1-1; D not resolved. Sequencing was performed on T cells isolated from PBMCs. The clonotype was recovered from a human donor in good health. CDR3 amino acids: CASSSSYNTEAFF. The CDR3 DNA reads as TGTGCCAGCAGCTCCTCTTATAACACTGAAGCTTTCTTT.